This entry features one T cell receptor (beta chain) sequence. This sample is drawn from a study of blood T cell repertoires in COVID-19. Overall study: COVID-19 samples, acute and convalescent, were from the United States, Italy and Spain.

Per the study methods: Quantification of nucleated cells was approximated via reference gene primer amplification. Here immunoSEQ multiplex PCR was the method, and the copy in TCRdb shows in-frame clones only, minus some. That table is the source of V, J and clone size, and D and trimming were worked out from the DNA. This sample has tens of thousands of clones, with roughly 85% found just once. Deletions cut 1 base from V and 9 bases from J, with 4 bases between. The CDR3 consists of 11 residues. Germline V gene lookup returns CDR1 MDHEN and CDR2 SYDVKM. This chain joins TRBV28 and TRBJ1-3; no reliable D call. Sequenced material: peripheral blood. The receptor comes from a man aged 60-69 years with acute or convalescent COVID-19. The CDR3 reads CASSLYSTIYF. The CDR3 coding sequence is TGTGCCAGCAGTTTATACTCCACCATATATTTT.